Following are 31 T cell receptor beta chains from one sample sequenced in a study of spatial heterogeneity in lung cancer. Regarding the study as a whole: Tracking of tumor mutation counts was seen in expanded intratumoral alpha and beta TCR counts.

Time point meaning: sample taken at primary tumor resection. TCRdb re-called the 5' RACE reads with MiXCR, one entry per CDR3 protein. Altogether some 25,000 distinct CDR3 sequences are present, around 7.4% being singletons, with the ten largest covering 24%. These receptors' targets are unknown. The sequenced sample was lung tumor tissue, obtained at surgery. Receptors were obtained from a male donor with early-stage non-small cell lung cancer.

The chain carries TRBV5-4 and TRBJ2-1, with D possibly being TRBD1 or TRBD2 (7 bases each). Deletions cut 5 bases from V and 4 bases from J, with 16 bases between. Germline V gene sequence: CDR1 SGHNT, CDR2 YYREEE (reference sequence). The CDR3 covers 15 residues. The CDR3 DNA sequence: TGTGCCAGCAGTTCAGGGGGGGCGAAGTACAATGAGCAGTTCTTC. It specifies CASSSGGAKYNEQFF.

V gene TRBV3-1 combines with J gene TRBJ2-1; no clear D. The CDR3 consists of 13 residues. The ends were cut back, 2 bases at V and 7 bases at J, with 9 bases in the middle. Germline lookup yields CDR1 LGHDT and CDR2 YNNKEL (reference sequence). The CDR3 region has the DNA TGTGCCAGCAGCCAATTCCTCGGGAATGAGCAGTTCTTC. It encodes CASSQFLGNEQFF.

The V gene is TRBV5-6, the J gene TRBJ1-6; D ambiguous. From germline, CDR1 is SGHDT and CDR2 YYEEEE. The CDR3 loop spans 14 amino acids. V was trimmed by 4 bases and J by 10 bases, leaving 15 bases between them. CDR3 in DNA: TGTGCCAGCAGCCGCCGGGTAACGGACTCACCCCTCCACTTT. Translation: CASSRRVTDSPLHF.

This clonotype was picked up many times. V usage is TRBV7-6 and J usage is TRBJ2-3; D may be TRBD1 or TRBD2 (7 bases each). This CDR3 has 14 amino acids. Germline V gene lookup returns CDR1 SGHVS and CDR2 FNYEAQ. The V gene lost 5 bases and the J gene lost 2 bases, with 11 bases spanning the gap. CDR3 nucleotide sequence: TGTGCCAGCAGCCAGGGGGGGTTCACAGATACGCAGTATTTT. It specifies CASSQGGFTDTQYF.

The table lists this clonotype with a few counts. The V call is TRBV20-1, the J call TRBJ2-7; D could derive from TRBD1 or TRBD2 (5 bases each). V gave up 0 bases and J gave up 0 bases, with 15 bases separating them. This CDR3 is built from 16 residues. Germline V gives CDR1 DFQATT, CDR2 SNEGSKA (reference sequence). The CDR3 DNA sequence: TGCAGTGCTAGAGACGGCCGGGACGCTGACTCCTACGAGCAGTACTTC. It codes for CSARDGRDADSYEQYF.

In this sample, this clonotype turned up a few times. The rearrangement uses TRBV18 and TRBJ2-7; possible D gene TRBD1, 6 bases. Germline loops: CDR1 KGHSH, CDR2 LQKENI. The CDR3 is 14 residues long. V lost 0 bases and J lost 9, with 15 bases in between. The CDR3 nucleotides read TGTGCCAGCTCACCACCAGGACAGCCCGGGTGGCAGTACTTC. Protein product: CASSPPGQPGWQYF.

The table lists this clonotype with many counts. The chain uses TRBV20-1 and TRBJ2-7; D is possibly TRBD1 (6 bases). In germline, CDR1 is DFQATT, CDR2 SNEGSKA (reference sequence). The V gene lost 1 base and the J gene lost 6 bases, with 22 bases spanning the gap. The CDR3 loop spans 16 amino acids. In nucleotides, the CDR3 is TGCAGTGCTAGAGGTCCTGGGACATCCATGGTCGGCGAGCAGTACTTC. The encoded protein is CSARGPGTSMVGEQYF.

This clonotype has at least ten counts. The chain has TRBV2 and TRBJ2-7, with 7 positions matching TRBD1. Germline V gene sequence: CDR1 SNHLY, CDR2 FYNNEI. V dropped 5 bases and J dropped 1; count of bases not matched to a gene: 8. This CDR3 contains 15 residues. The CDR3 protein is CASSRPPGQSYEQYF. CDR3 nucleotide sequence: TGTGCCAGCAGTCGCCCTCCGGGACAGTCCTACGAGCAGTACTTC.

There are many counts of this clonotype. The rearrangement joins TRBV28 to TRBJ2-7; D is perhaps TRBD1 or TRBD2 (5 bases each). This CDR3 is built from 12 residues. The germline V gene encodes CDR1 MDHEN and CDR2 SYDVKM. Trimming took 11 bases from V and 6 from J, leaving 17 bases between them. The CDR3 here is CAGATPGGEQYF. Written as DNA, the CDR3 is TGTGCCGGGGCGACCCCTGGGGGCGAGCAGTACTTC.

The chain is built from TRBV6-2 or TRBV6-3 and TRBJ1-1; perhaps TRBD1 as D (5 bases). With 5 bases removed from V and 14 bases from J, the gap between germline ends came to 15 bases. CDR1 is MNHEY and CDR2 is SVGEGT in the germline V gene. The CDR3 extends over 11 amino acids. CDR3 DNA: TGTGCCAGCAGTCGGGACCCCCCTAGATTCTTT. It specifies CASSRDPPRFF.

This sequence joins TRBV12-3 or TRBV12-4 and TRBJ1-2, with 8 bases lining up with TRBD1. CDR3 length equals 14 residues. Unmatched junction bases numbered 7, after V lost 4 bases and J lost 6 bases. CDR3 in amino acids: CASSSRDRNNGYTF. The CDR3 coding sequence is TGTGCCAGCAGTTCTCGGGACAGGAACAATGGCTACACCTTC.

This clonotype was detected a few times. The chain couples TRBV5-4 to TRBJ2-3, with TRBD2 identical over 7 bases. Germline CDR1 reads SGHNT; CDR2 reads YYREEE (reference sequence). The CDR3 contains 15 residues. V was clipped by 2 bases and J by 3 bases; unmatched bases: 6. The CDR3 reads CASSFAGLGTDTQYF. DNA for the CDR3: TGTGCCAGCAGCTTTGCCGGACTAGGAACAGATACGCAGTATTTT.

This clonotype has a count of ten or more. The V gene is TRBV29-1, the J gene TRBJ2-7, with D tentatively TRBD1 (6 bases). The CDR3 contains 15 residues. The germline CDR1 and CDR2 sequences are SQVTM and ANQGSEA. V was shortened by 0 bases and J by 3 bases, with 15 bases between the two germline ends. CDR3 in amino acids: CSVEDDKGDSYEQYF. Here the CDR3 DNA reads TGCAGCGTTGAAGATGATAAGGGGGATAGCTACGAGCAGTACTTC.

V and J are TRBV14 and TRBJ1-2, with D maybe TRBD1 (6 bases). The CDR3 has 13 residues. Trimming took off 4 bases at V and 4 bases at J, with 10 bases between the two ends. CDR1 is SGHDN, CDR2 FVKESK, per germline. In nucleotides, the CDR3 is TGTGCCAGCAGCCTCAGGGGATCCTATGGCTACACCTTC. Residues: CASSLRGSYGYTF.

This clonotype showed up many times. The V call is TRBV20-1, the J call TRBJ1-5, with D uncertain. This CDR3 is built from 12 residues. Trimming stripped 3 bases from V and 5 bases from J, with 8 bases between. Looked up from germline, CDR1 is DFQATT and CDR2 is SNEGSKA (reference sequence). CDR3 sequence (DNA): TGCAGTGCTAGTGGCAGCGATCAGCCCCAGCATTTT. This sequence encodes CSASGSDQPQHF.

This clonotype was recorded at least ten times. V gene TRBV19 combines with J gene TRBJ2-6; D is undetermined. This CDR3 contains 15 residues. Trimming removed 7 bases from V and 0 bases from J, with 10 bases in between. The germline CDR1 and CDR2 sequences are LNHDA and SQIVND (reference sequence). CDR3 DNA sequence: TGTGCCAGTACTTACCGGGCCTCTGGGGCCAACGTCCTGACTTTC. Translating gives CASTYRASGANVLTF. Complete variable domain (other parts from reference TRBV19 and TRBJ2-6): DGGITQSPKYLFRKEGQNVTLSCEQNLNHDAMYWYRQDPGQGLRLIYYSQIVNDFQKGDIAEGYSVSREKKESFPLTVTSAQKNPTAFYLCASTYRASGANVLTFGAGSRLTVL.

This chain joins TRBV7-9 and TRBJ2-7; tentative D call: TRBD2 (5 bases). Per the germline V gene, CDR1 is SEHNR and CDR2 is FQNEAQ (reference sequence). Trimming removed 3 bases from V and 4 bases from J, with 7 bases in between. The CDR3 loop spans 12 amino acids. The CDR3 DNA is TGTGCCAGCAGCTTCTCGGGATACGAGCAGTACTTC. Protein product: CASSFSGYEQYF.

This clonotype was detected many times. The V and J genes are TRBV5-5 and TRBJ2-3, with TRBD1 matching over 7 bases. The germline V gene encodes CDR1 SGHKS and CDR2 YYEKEE (reference sequence). Germline trimming cut 4 bases from V and 4 bases from J; bases unmatched to any gene: 0. The CDR3 is 12 amino acids. This chain's CDR3 is CASSGTADTQYF. The DNA of the CDR3 is TGTGCCAGCAGCGGGACAGCAGATACGCAGTATTTT.

The chain carries TRBV5-5 and TRBJ2-6; D possibly corresponds to TRBD2 (5 bases). The ends were cut back, 2 bases at V and 4 bases at J, with 10 bases in the middle. This CDR3 spans 15 amino acids. Germline loops: CDR1 SGHKS, CDR2 YYEKEE (reference sequence). The CDR3 DNA reads as TGTGCCAGCAGCTTCGAGGGTTACGGGGCCAACGTCCTGACTTTC. Translation: CASSFEGYGANVLTF.

This clonotype has just a few counts. This chain connects TRBV28 to TRBJ1-5; no firm D call. V was pared by 0 bases and J by 0 bases, with 6 bases between. The CDR3 runs 15 residues. Germline V CDR1 and CDR2: MDHEN, SYDVKM. Written as DNA, the CDR3 is TGTGCCAGCAGTTTATGGCGGACTAGCAATCAGCCCCAGCATTTT. This translates into CASSLWRTSNQPQHF.

This clonotype was observed at least ten times. The chain joins TRBV7-9 to TRBJ1-1; TRBD1 aligns across 8 bases. V trimming: 5 bases; J trimming: 4 bases; junction bases outside the gene matches: 12. The V gene's germline CDR1 is SEHNR and CDR2 FQNEAQ (reference sequence). The CDR3 contains 16 residues. The CDR3, as DNA: TGTGCCAGCAGCCGGAGCATGACAGGGGCGGTCACTGAAGCTTTCTTT. Its protein product is CASSRSMTGAVTEAFF.

V gene TRBV20-1 combines with J gene TRBJ2-4; 15 nucleotides align to TRBD2. The CDR3 extends over 16 amino acids. J lost 7 bases, V lost 1 base, and 5 bases had no gene match. In germline, CDR1 is DFQATT, CDR2 SNEGSKA (reference sequence). CDR3 residues: CSARALGLAGGNIQYF. Here the CDR3 DNA reads TGCAGTGCTAGAGCTCTGGGACTAGCGGGGGGTAACATTCAGTACTTC.

The rearrangement links TRBV4-3 to TRBJ2-3; D is perhaps TRBD1 (5 bases). Deletions cut 4 bases from V and 2 bases from J, with 10 bases between. The CDR3 covers 14 residues. Germline V gives CDR1 LGHNA, CDR2 YSLEER. CDR3 loop: CASSPRQLTDTQYF. CDR3 DNA: TGCGCCAGCAGCCCGAGACAGCTCACAGATACGCAGTATTTT.

This clonotype is medium-sized in the sample. The rearrangement uses TRBV3-1 and TRBJ2-4; 8 bases match TRBD2. The CDR3 length is 13 residues. The V and J ends lost 6 bases and 13 bases, in that order; junction bases with no gene match: 11. Germline CDR1 LGHDT, CDR2 YNNKEL (reference sequence). The chain's CDR3 is CASRPSGSGAQYF. The CDR3 region has the DNA TGTGCCAGCAGACCAAGCGGTAGCGGGGCGCAGTACTTC.

This clonotype was seen at least ten times. The chain has TRBV7-9 and TRBJ2-1; D is uncertain. The germline CDR1 and CDR2 sequences are SEHNR and FQNEAQ (reference sequence). V lost 1 base to trimming and J lost 8 bases, with 15 bases between them. This CDR3 is built from 15 residues. CDR3 residues: CASSLVLGPWDEQFF. DNA for the CDR3: TGTGCCAGCAGCTTAGTGCTAGGACCGTGGGATGAGCAGTTCTTC.

The chain links TRBV5-4 to TRBJ2-7, with D tentatively TRBD1 (5 bases). The germline gives CDR1 SGHNT, CDR2 YYREEE (reference sequence). CDR3 length equals 14 residues. Trimming removed 1 base at V and 5 bases at J, with 13 bases between. The CDR3 nucleotides are TGTGCCAGCAGCTTGAGCAGGGCCAGCAACGAGCAGTACTTC. Residues: CASSLSRASNEQYF.

This clonotype was recorded many times. The J gene is TRBJ1-1, the V gene TRBV5-1; D not certain. The CDR3 length is 14 residues. Per germline, CDR1 SGHRS and CDR2 YFSETQ. V was clipped by 0 bases and J by 3 bases, with 9 bases between them. As DNA, the CDR3 is TGCGCCAGCAGCTTGGGGGTACTAGACACTGAAGCTTTCTTT. Translated: CASSLGVLDTEAFF.

The genes are TRBV28 and TRBJ2-2, with 8 bases aligning to TRBD1. The germline V gene has CDR1 MDHEN and CDR2 SYDVKM. This CDR3 spans 16 amino acids. Germline trimming cut 5 bases from V and 6 bases from J; bases unmatched to any gene: 11. The DNA of the CDR3 is TGTGCCAGCAGTATCTTCGACAGGGGAAGGGCCGGGGAGCTGTTTTTT. Its protein is CASSIFDRGRAGELFF.

Many counts were recorded for this clonotype. This chain links TRBV7-2 with TRBJ1-4; 10 nucleotides line up with TRBD1. The V gene end was trimmed by 1 base and the J gene end by 7 bases; junction bases not matched to a gene: 0. Germline loops: CDR1 SGHTA, CDR2 FQGNSA. This CDR3 comprises 14 residues. CDR3 bases: TGTGCCAGCAGCTTAGGGACAGGGGGTGAAAAACTGTTTTTT. It encodes CASSLGTGGEKLFF.

This clonotype was seen repeatedly, ten times or more. J is TRBJ2-6 and V is TRBV27, with D perhaps matching TRBD1 (6 bases). The CDR3 length is 13 residues. Trimming stripped 3 bases from V and 12 bases from J, with 12 bases between. Germline-derived CDR1 and CDR2 are MNHEY and SMNVEV (reference sequence). The CDR3 region has the DNA TGTGCCAGCAGTTTTGGTGGGGGCAGCGTCCTGACTTTC. Protein sequence: CASSFGGGSVLTF.

This chain connects TRBV29-1 to TRBJ2-7, with D unclear. Germline lookup yields CDR1 SQVTM and CDR2 ANQGSEA. The CDR3 totals 14 residues. Trimming cost V 0 bases and J 0 bases, with 9 bases left between them. The CDR3 DNA sequence: TGCAGCGTTGAAGACATGAGCAACTCCTACGAGCAGTACTTC. Its protein is CSVEDMSNSYEQYF.